The T cell receptor beta chain described here comes from a study of blood T cell repertoires in COVID-19. On the study more broadly: T cells, B-cell-depleted T cells, or PBMCs supplied cDNA or gDNA.

Trimming at V came to 5 bases and at J to 2 bases, leaving 2 bases not matched to a gene. Germline V lookup: CDR1 MNHEY, CDR2 SMNVEV (reference sequence). This CDR3 comprises 13 residues. The data were produced by immunoSEQ multiplex PCR, yet TCRdb's version contains in-frame clones alone and is incomplete. Here the sample spans 250,000 to 300,000 clones, 75% to 95% being singletons. Recruitment covered fewer than 25 US areas and drew participants whose ages spanned roughly 18 to 90 years. This receptor was identified in a woman in her twenties or thirties who had recovered from COVID-19. The V call is TRBV27, the J call TRBJ1-2, with 7 positions matching TRBD1. Material: PBMCs or T cells enriched from blood (not recorded which). The CDR3 nucleotides read TGTGCCAGCAGTCCGACAGGGAACTATGGCTACACCTTC. This sequence encodes CASSPTGNYGYTF.